Listed below are T cell receptor beta chains from one sample, sequenced in a study of shared clonotypes between healthy human individuals. This table comes from immunoSEQ multiplex PCR, and its TCRdb copy is limited to in-frame clones, with some not included. The data show about 2,500,000 clones, around 94% seen once. The specimen sequenced was naive CD4+ T cells sorted from blood. The receptor source for this set is a man aged 18 to 29 in good health. The CDR3 runs from the conserved cysteine through the conserved F or W. The D gene is left open where the match is weak. Only some rows state a clone size, as once, few, many or a class for expanded clones.

17	-	-	TRBV9	TRBJ1-3	CASSVDFTAHSGNTIYF	TGTGCCAGCAGCGTAGATTTCACGGCACACTCTGGAAACACCATATATTTT
16	-	-	TRBV11-2	TRBJ2-2	CASSSTRALSAGELFF	TGTGCCAGCAGCTCAACCCGGGCCCTGAGCGCCGGGGAGCTGTTTTTT
14	-	-	TRBV4-3	TRBJ2-7	CASSQVFGPYEQYF	TGCGCCAGCAGCCAAGTATTCGGTCCCTACGAGCAGTACTTC
14	-	once	TRBV6-1	TRBJ2-4	CASSDRSDLDIQYF	TGTGCCAGCAGTGATCGGAGCGACCTGGACATTCAGTACTTC
14	-	-	TRBV11-2	TRBJ2-1	CASSLLTTRNEQFF	TGTGCCAGCAGCTTACTTACTACCCGGAATGAGCAGTTCTTC
13	-	-	TRBV7-2	TRBJ1-1	CASSLAFAYEAFF	TGTGCCAGCAGCTTAGCGTTTGCCTATGAAGCTTTCTTT
14	-	-	TRBV19	TRBJ2-2	CASSIGPYTGELFF	TGTGCCAGTAGTATCGGGCCTTACACCGGGGAGCTGTTTTTT
11	-	-	TRBV19	TRBJ2-5	CASSSRETQYF	TGTGCCAGTAGCTCCCGGGAGACCCAGTACTTC
15	TRBD1	-	TRBV6-1	TRBJ1-6	CASRPDRGDNSPLHF	TGTGCCAGCAGACCCGACAGGGGGGATAATTCACCCCTCCACTTT
18	-	-	TRBV10-3	TRBJ2-6	CAISEFRTGFSGANVLTF	TGTGCCATCAGTGAGTTTAGGACTGGATTCTCTGGGGCCAACGTCCTGACTTTC
16	-	few	TRBV30	TRBJ1-5	CAWSDWGRTISKPQHF	TGTGCCTGGAGTGATTGGGGCAGAACAATCAGTAAGCCCCAGCATTTT
13	TRBD2	once	TRBV19	TRBJ2-1	CASRTSGINEQFF	TGTGCCAGTAGGACTAGCGGGATTAATGAGCAGTTCTTC
14	-	-	TRBV9	TRBJ2-2	CASSDRAGTGELFF	TGTGCCAGCAGCGACAGGGCGGGCACCGGGGAGCTGTTTTTT
11	-	few	TRBV13	TRBJ2-2	CASRRDGELFF	TGTGCCAGCCGGCGGGACGGGGAGCTGTTTTTT
14	-	-	TRBV28	TRBJ2-7	CASSRTVLLYEQYF	TGTGCCAGCAGCCGGACGGTCCTTTTATACGAGCAGTACTTC
14	TRBD1	-	TRBV7-8	TRBJ2-7	CASSVQGSGYEQYF	TGTGCCAGCAGCGTACAGGGGAGCGGATACGAGCAGTACTTC
16	-	-	TRBV21-1	TRBJ1-5	CARFFRTANSNQPQHF	TGTGCCCGGTTTTTTAGGACAGCTAATAGCAATCAGCCCCAGCATTTT
13	TRBD1	-	TRBV11-2	TRBJ1-6	CASSQGVGSPLHF	TGTGCCAGCAGCCAGGGGGTGGGTTCACCCCTCCACTTT
14	-	-	TRBV6-5	TRBJ2-7	CASNTGDFSYEQYF	TGTGCCAGCAATACAGGGGACTTCTCCTACGAGCAGTACTTC
18	-	-	TRBV12-5	TRBJ1-6	CASGPPGAGRFYNSPLHF	TGTGCTAGTGGTCCCCCAGGTGCAGGGAGGTTCTATAATTCACCCCTCCACTTT
18	-	-	TRBV21-1	TRBJ1-5	CASSKVPSAGIRNQPQHF	TGTGCCAGCAGCAAAGTCCCGTCGGCAGGGATACGCAATCAGCCCCAGCATTTT
15	-	-	TRBV11-2	TRBJ1-1	CASSLEGRGDTEAFF	TGTGCCAGCAGCTTAGAGGGCAGAGGGGACACTGAAGCTTTCTTT
14	TRBD1	-	TRBV14	TRBJ2-5	CASSQRTGLETQYF	TGTGCCAGCAGCCAGAGGACAGGGTTGGAGACCCAGTACTTC
17	TRBD1	-	TRBV11-1	TRBJ2-6	CASSRQGASSGANVLTF	TGTGCCAGCAGTAGACAGGGGGCATCCTCTGGGGCCAACGTCCTGACTTTC
14	-	-	TRBV28	TRBJ1-2	CASSFLQGFYGYTF	TGTGCCAGCAGTTTTTTACAGGGATTCTATGGCTACACCTTC
12	-	few	TRBV10-3	TRBJ1-2	CAISESKGGYTF	TGTGCCATCAGTGAGTCGAAGGGAGGCTACACCTTC
15	-	once	TRBV7-6	TRBJ2-5	CASSNGRALGETQYF	TGTGCCAGCAGCAACGGAAGAGCCCTGGGAGAGACCCAGTACTTC
18	TRBD2	-	TRBV7-2	TRBJ2-4	CASSSVRGGWRAKNIQYF	TGTGCCAGCAGCTCCGTGCGGGGGGGCTGGAGGGCCAAAAACATTCAGTACTTC
13	TRBD1	-	TRBV6-6	TRBJ1-2	CASQTGGAYGYTF	TGTGCCAGTCAGACAGGGGGCGCCTATGGCTACACCTTC
14	-	-	TRBV18	TRBJ2-7	CASSPVGGDSEQYF	TGTGCCAGCTCACCGGTCGGCGGGGACAGCGAGCAGTACTTC
16	-	-	TRBV10-3	TRBJ2-2	CAIAPGSSLNTGELFF	TGTGCCATCGCTCCGGGATCGAGTTTGAACACCGGGGAGCTGTTTTTT
15	TRBD1	once	TRBV6-5	TRBJ2-2	CASSLQGERSGELFF	TGTGCCAGCAGCTTACAGGGGGAACGGAGCGGGGAGCTGTTTTTT
16	TRBD1	-	TRBV9	TRBJ1-6	CASSVGVGQNNSPLHF	TGTGCCAGCAGCGTAGGGGTGGGACAGAATAATTCACCCCTCCACTTT
17	TRBD2	-	TRBV5-1	TRBJ2-3	CASSSASGGSSTDTQYF	TGCGCCAGCAGCTCGGCAAGCGGGGGATCTAGCACAGATACGCAGTATTTT
15	-	-	TRBV7-2	TRBJ2-7	CASSRSGTGSYEQYF	TGTGCCAGCAGTCGGTCCGGGACGGGTTCCTACGAGCAGTACTTC
14	TRBD2	-	TRBV6-5	TRBJ2-7	CATSTSGGPYEQYF	TGTGCCACGTCGACTAGCGGGGGCCCCTACGAGCAGTACTTC
13	-	-	TRBV7-9	TRBJ1-1	CASSSYSITEAFF	TGTGCCAGCAGCTCCTATTCTATCACTGAAGCTTTCTTT
15	TRBD1	-	TRBV5-8	TRBJ1-3	CASSSTGRSGNTIYF	TGTGCCAGCAGCTCGACAGGGCGTTCTGGAAACACCATATATTTT
16	-	-	TRBV7-6	TRBJ1-6	CASSLAPAGVDSPLHF	TGTGCCAGCAGCTTAGCCCCGGCAGGGGTGGATTCACCCCTCCACTTT
16	-	-	TRBV10-2	TRBJ1-3	CASSSRISPSGNTIYF	TGCGCCAGCAGTAGTAGGATCAGTCCCTCTGGAAACACCATATATTTT
15	TRBD2	-	TRBV6-1	TRBJ2-7	CASSELLGGTYEQYF	TGTGCCAGCAGTGAATTGCTCGGGGGGACCTACGAGCAGTACTTC